This T cell receptor (beta chain) was observed in a study of blood T cell repertoires in COVID-19. For the study at large: The United States, Italy and Spain provided the acute and convalescent COVID-19 samples. The analysed material was cDNA or gDNA that came from T cells, B-cell-depleted T cells, or PBMCs.

The germline V and J ends were trimmed by 7 bases and 4 bases, with 13 bases remaining between them. Germline V gives CDR1 MNHEY, CDR2 SVGAGI. This CDR3 spans 13 amino acids. Only in-frame clones appear in the TCRdb table, and some are missing; sequencing was by immunoSEQ multiplex PCR. The sample carries 15,000 to 20,000 clones, approximately 84% recorded once. The rearrangement links TRBV6-5 to TRBJ1-2; TRBD1 is a possible D gene (6 bases). The sequencing sample was made of peripheral blood. This TCR was recovered from a human donor in a cohort sampled during active COVID-19. CDR3 nucleotides: TGTGCCAGCATTCAAACAGGGTTCTATGGCTACACCTTC. It codes for CASIQTGFYGYTF.